This T cell receptor (beta chain) was documented in a study of blood T cell repertoires in COVID-19 (dated by TCRdb to 2018 to 2020). Broadly, across the study: The collaborator samples originated in the United States, Italy and Spain and spanned the acute and convalescent phases of COVID-19. HLA class I and class II types, where available, came from metadata supplied by the sample provider rather than from assay-based typing. The repertoires were released in a freely available public database intended as a resource for research on the immune response to SARS-CoV-2. Deeply sampled blood TCRbeta repertoires from subjects exposed to, actively infected with, or recovered from COVID-19 were included in the dataset. The material from the prospective study consisted of cDNA or gDNA derived from T cells, B-cell-depleted T cells, or PBMCs. Nearly every sample came with metadata listing a de-identified subject ID, COVID-19 status, age in years and sex. The samples were drawn from the first 160 participants of the ongoing ImmuneRACE study and from 1,254 subjects provided by 6 global collaborators. Overall study results and their limits: The amount of clinical and demographic metadata varied by source and participant and was provided uncurated.

After removal of 4 bases from V and 6 bases from J, the junction retains 4 bases not matched to a gene. The CDR3 covers 13 residues, taking in both the cysteine and the phenylalanine. This entry keeps only the CDR3 DNA: 39 bases, framed from base 1. CDR1 and CDR2 are read off the germline V gene as ENHRY and SYGVKD. In the prospective study, participants were 18 to 89 years old, resided in 24 geographic areas of the United States, and were enrolled through a virtual design. Cohort assignment in the prospective study relied on participant-reported clinical history from a screening survey and a study questionnaire. Recovered participants in ImmuneRACE Cohort 3 were defined as having two consecutive negative NP/OP PCR tests, clearance from a healthcare professional, or resolution of symptoms. In the prospective study, whole blood, serum and a nasopharyngeal or oropharyngeal swab were collected from each participant by mobile phlebotomists. Prospective study participants could optionally give additional blood draws and questionnaires over an approximately 2-month period. Before DNA extraction, prospective study blood samples were shipped either frozen or at room temperature.

Turning to this clone: Its antigen is not yet known. No base quality information exists; no much larger clone differs at one position.

TCRbeta CDR3 regions were amplified from genomic DNA using the immunoSEQ Assay, a bias-controlled multiplex PCR. On the study's bioinformatics: Within the assay, amplification of reference gene primers was used to estimate how many nucleated cells each sample contained. To quantify the absolute abundance of each unique TCRbeta CDR3 rearrangement, sequence reads were collapsed and filtered. For each sample, productive Simpson clonality was calculated as the square root of Simpson's diversity index across productive rearrangements. TCRdb stores this immuneACCESS table with in-frame sequences only. Part of the clones is absent; in the studies checked, under half of the shortfall reflects unresolved V genes, and no reason is known for the rest. That table supplies the V and J calls and clone size; D and trimming were determined from the DNA. This sample gives 200,000 to 250,000 clones in total; under 90% of them show up just once. The ten largest clonotypes hold under 2% of the sample.

The sequence joins TRBV10-3 to TRBJ2-3; 7 of the junction bases match TRBD2. The specimen sequenced was PBMCs or T cells enriched from blood (not recorded which). The sequence was obtained from a man aged 60-69 years who had recovered from COVID-19. For the CDR3, the sequence is CAISGGGDDTQYF. The sequence in DNA is TGTGCCATCAGTGGTGGGGGGGACGATACGCAGTATTTT.